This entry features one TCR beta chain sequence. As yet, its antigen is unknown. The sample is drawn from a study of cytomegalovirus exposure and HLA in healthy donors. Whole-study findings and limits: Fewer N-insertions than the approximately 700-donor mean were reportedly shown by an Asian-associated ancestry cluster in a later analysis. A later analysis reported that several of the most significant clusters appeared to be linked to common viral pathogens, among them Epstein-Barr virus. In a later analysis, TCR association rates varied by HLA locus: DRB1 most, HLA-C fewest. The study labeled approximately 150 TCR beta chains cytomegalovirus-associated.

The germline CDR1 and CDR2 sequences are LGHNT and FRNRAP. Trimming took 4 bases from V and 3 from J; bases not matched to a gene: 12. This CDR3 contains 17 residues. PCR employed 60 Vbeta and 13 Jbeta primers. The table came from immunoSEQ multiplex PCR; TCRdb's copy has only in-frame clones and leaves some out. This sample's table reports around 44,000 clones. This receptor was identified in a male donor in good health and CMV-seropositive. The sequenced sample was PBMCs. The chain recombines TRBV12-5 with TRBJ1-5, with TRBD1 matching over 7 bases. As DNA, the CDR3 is TGTGCTAGTGGTTCCCCCCGGGACAGTCGATTCAATCAGCCCCAGCATTTT. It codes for CASGSPRDSRFNQPQHF.